This TCR beta chain was documented in a study of shared clonotypes between healthy human individuals. Study results and caveats: The researchers took only blood, and tissue repertoires probably look different.

To note about this clone: Antigen specificity is unknown.

Clones were read by immunoSEQ multiplex PCR, and TCRdb kept only the in-frame ones, dropping some. Among millions of clones listed, more than 85% were seen once. Naive CD8 cells comprised CD45RO-negative, CCR7-positively selected cells, excluding terminally differentiated effector memory CD45RA+ cells. Germline V gives CDR1 SGHAT, CDR2 FQNNGV. The CDR3 length is 17 residues. Deletions cut 5 bases from V and 0 bases from J, with 19 bases between. The V gene is TRBV11-2, the J gene TRBJ1-1, with D tentatively TRBD1 (5 bases). Material: naive CD8+ T cells from PBMCs. The sequence was obtained from a young man in good health. Some clones in this sample may be carry-over from other donors' samples. The CDR3 nucleotides read TGTGCCAGCAGCCCCCGCCTTGGGCGACAGTTGAACACTGAAGCTTTCTTT. This encodes CASSPRLGRQLNTEAFF.